The present T cell receptor beta chain was sequenced within a study of shared clonotypes between healthy human individuals. The CDR3 covers 13 residues. The V and J ends lost 4 bases and 1 base respectively, with 7 bases between them. The V gene's germline CDR1 is SGHNT and CDR2 YENEEA. Generated by immunoSEQ multiplex PCR, the TCRdb table keeps only in-frame clones and is missing some. The data show about 1.5 million clones, over 95% seen once. Investigators divided CD4+ cells into CD45RA+ naive and CD45RA-negative memory subsets. The source of this sequence is a man aged 25-45 years in good health. Sequencing was performed on naive CD4+ T cells sorted from blood. Subset reported: CD45RA+ positively selected. The chain has TRBV11-3 and TRBJ1-1; TRBD1 is a possible D gene (5 bases). The CDR3 DNA follows: TGTGCCAGCAGCTCAGACAGGAACACTGAAGCTTTCTTT. Protein product: CASSSDRNTEAFF.